These 3 T cell receptor beta chains were all obtained from the same sample, sequenced in a study of control samples from healthy donors and cancer patients. Assay used: immunoSEQ multiplex PCR; TCRdb lists only in-frame clones, some missing. The repertoire holds about 100,000 clones, approximately 82% seen once, with 6% to 8% in the top ten. What was sequenced was blood. The origin of the receptors is a man younger than 30 in good health.

This clone was detected only a few times. The J gene is TRBJ2-3, the V gene TRBV6-5; maybe TRBD2 (5 bases). CDR1 and CDR2 (germline): MNHEY, SVGAGI. The CDR3 sequence is 15 residues long. Trimming took 6 bases from V and 4 from J, leaving 17 bases between them. The DNA for the CDR3 is TGTGCCAGCAGCACGGACTCTTACGTCGCAGATACGCAGTATTTT. It codes for CASSTDSYVADTQYF.

The V call is TRBV6-5, the J call TRBJ2-7; the D gene is possibly TRBD1 (5 bases). Germline CDR1 and CDR2: MNHEY and SVGAGI. CDR3 size: 15 residues. Trimming took off 2 bases at V and 0 bases at J, with 11 bases between the two ends. CDR3 coding DNA: TGTGCCAGCAGTTACGGGCAGGGCTACTCCTACGAGCAGTACTTC. This codes for CASSYGQGYSYEQYF.

The CDR3 loop is CASSQDGTDTDTQYF. The CDR3 DNA reads TGTGCCAGTAGCCAAGACGGGACAGACACAGATACGCAGTATTTT. The chain links TRBV19 to TRBJ2-3; the match to TRBD1 covers 7 bases. V was pared by 6 bases and J by 2 bases, with 8 bases of the junction left unmatched. The CDR3 length is 15 residues. CDR1 LNHDA and CDR2 SQIVND come from the germline V gene (reference sequence). Looking up the rest from reference TRBV19 and TRBJ2-3 gives the full variable domain: DGGITQSPKYLFRKEGQNVTLSCEQNLNHDAMYWYRQDPGQGLRLIYYSQIVNDFQKGDIAEGYSVSREKKESFPLTVTSAQKNPTAFYLCASSQDGTDTDTQYFGPGTRLTVL.